The present T cell receptor (beta chain) was sequenced within a study of early T cells in non-severe SARS-CoV-2 infection. The CDR3 extends over 17 amino acids. Trimming left V 2 bases short and J 5 bases short, with 19 bases between. The germline V gene encodes CDR1 MNHEY and CDR2 SVGEGT. This clonotype was detected a few times. Individually, cDNA molecules had unique molecular identifiers attached to them. Each CDR3 protein gets one entry after TCRdb re-called the 5' RACE reads with MiXCR. This table holds tens of thousands of distinct CDR3 sequences, roughly a sixth found once. This TCR was recovered from an adult who was a healthcare worker with PCR-confirmed SARS-CoV-2 infection or an uninfected control (not recorded which). Sequences were obtained from whole blood. V is TRBV6-2 or TRBV6-3 and J is TRBJ2-1; tentative D call: TRBD2 (6 bases). The CDR3, as DNA: TGTGCCAGCAGTTACCCCCTAGGCGGGGAGATGCACAATGAGCAGTTCTTC. As protein: CASSYPLGGEMHNEQFF.